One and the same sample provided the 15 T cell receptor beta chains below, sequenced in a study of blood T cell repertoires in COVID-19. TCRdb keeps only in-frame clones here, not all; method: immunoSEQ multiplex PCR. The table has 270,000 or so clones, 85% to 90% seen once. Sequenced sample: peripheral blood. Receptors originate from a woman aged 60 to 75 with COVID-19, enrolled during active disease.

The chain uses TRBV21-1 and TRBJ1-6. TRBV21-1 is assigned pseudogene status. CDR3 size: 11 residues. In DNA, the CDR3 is TGTGCCAGCAGCCTCGATTCACCCCTCCACTTT. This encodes CASSLDSPLHF.

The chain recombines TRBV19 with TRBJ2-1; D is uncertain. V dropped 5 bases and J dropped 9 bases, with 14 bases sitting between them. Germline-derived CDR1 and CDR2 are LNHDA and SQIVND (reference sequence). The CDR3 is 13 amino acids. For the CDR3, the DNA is TGTGCCAGTAGTTCCCTCGGCAGGTCTGAGCAGTTCTTC. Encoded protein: CASSSLGRSEQFF.

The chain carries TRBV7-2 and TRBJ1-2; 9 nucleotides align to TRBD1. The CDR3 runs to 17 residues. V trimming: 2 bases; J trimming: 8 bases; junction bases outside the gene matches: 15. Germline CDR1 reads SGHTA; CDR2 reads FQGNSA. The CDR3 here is CASSLFTGQGLSRGYTF. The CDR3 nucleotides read TGTGCCAGCAGCTTATTTACGGGACAGGGACTTTCTCGGGGCTACACCTTC.

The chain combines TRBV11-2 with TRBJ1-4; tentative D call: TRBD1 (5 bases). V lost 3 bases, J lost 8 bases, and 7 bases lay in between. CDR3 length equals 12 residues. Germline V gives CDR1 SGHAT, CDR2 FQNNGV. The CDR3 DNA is TGTGCCAGCAGCTTGGGGGGGGAAAAACTGTTTTTT. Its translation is CASSLGGEKLFF.

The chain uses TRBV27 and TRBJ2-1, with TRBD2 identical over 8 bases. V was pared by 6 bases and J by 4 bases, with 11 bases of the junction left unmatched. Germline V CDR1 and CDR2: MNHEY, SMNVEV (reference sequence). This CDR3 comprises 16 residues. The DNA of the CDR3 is TGTGCCAGCAGCTTCGGGGGGGCCTTTGGGTACAATGAGCAGTTCTTC. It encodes CASSFGGAFGYNEQFF.

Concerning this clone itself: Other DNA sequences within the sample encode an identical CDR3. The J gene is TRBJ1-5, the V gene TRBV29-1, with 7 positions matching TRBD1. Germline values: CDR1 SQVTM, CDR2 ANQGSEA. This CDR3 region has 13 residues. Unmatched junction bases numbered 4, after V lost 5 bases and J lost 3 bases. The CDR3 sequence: CSVSRGVNQPQHF. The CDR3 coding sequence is TGCAGCGTTTCCAGGGGGGTCAATCAGCCCCAGCATTTT.

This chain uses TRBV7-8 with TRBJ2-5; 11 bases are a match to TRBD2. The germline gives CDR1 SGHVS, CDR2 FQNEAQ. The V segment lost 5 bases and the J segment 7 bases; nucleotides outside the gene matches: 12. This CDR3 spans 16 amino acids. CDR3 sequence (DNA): TGTGCCAGCAGCCCGGGACTAGCGGACAACTCGGGGACCCAGTACTTC. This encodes CASSPGLADNSGTQYF.

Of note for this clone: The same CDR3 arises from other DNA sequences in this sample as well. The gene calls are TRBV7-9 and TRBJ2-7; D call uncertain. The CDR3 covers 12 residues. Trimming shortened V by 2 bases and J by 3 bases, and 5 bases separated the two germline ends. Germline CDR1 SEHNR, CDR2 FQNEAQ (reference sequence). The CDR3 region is CASSLSSYEQYF. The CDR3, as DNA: TGTGCCAGCAGCTTATCTAGCTACGAGCAGTACTTC.

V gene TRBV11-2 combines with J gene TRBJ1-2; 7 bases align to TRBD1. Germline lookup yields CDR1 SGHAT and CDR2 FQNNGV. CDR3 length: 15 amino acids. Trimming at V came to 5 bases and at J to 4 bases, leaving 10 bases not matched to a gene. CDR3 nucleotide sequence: TGTGCCAGCAGCGACTCCGAGGACAGGATCTATGGCTACACCTTC. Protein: CASSDSEDRIYGYTF.

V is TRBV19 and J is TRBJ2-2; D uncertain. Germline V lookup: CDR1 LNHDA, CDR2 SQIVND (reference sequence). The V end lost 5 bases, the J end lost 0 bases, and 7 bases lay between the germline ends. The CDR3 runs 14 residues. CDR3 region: CASSWRPNTGELFF. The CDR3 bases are TGTGCCAGTAGTTGGAGACCGAACACCGGGGAGCTGTTTTTT.

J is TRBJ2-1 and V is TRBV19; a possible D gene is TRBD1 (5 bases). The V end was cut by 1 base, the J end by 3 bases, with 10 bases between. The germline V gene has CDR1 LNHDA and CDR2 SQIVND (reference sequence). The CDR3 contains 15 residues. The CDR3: CASSIGQSLYNEQFF. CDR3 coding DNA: TGTGCCAGTAGTATAGGACAGTCCCTCTACAATGAGCAGTTCTTC. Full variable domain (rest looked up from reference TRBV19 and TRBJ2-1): DGGITQSPKYLFRKEGQNVTLSCEQNLNHDAMYWYRQDPGQGLRLIYYSQIVNDFQKGDIAEGYSVSREKKESFPLTVTSAQKNPTAFYLCASSIGQSLYNEQFFGPGTRLTVL.

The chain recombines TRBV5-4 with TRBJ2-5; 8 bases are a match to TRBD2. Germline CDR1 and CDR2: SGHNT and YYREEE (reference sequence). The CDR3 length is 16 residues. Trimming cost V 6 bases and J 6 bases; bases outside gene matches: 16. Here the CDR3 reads CASTVGGTRVGKTQYF. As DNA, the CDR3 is TGTGCCAGCACCGTGGGCGGGACTAGAGTTGGGAAGACCCAGTACTTC.

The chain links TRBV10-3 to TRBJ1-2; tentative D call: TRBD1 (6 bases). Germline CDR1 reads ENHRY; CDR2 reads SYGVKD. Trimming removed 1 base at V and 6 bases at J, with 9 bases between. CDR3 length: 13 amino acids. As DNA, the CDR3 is TGTGCCATCAGTGAGTTAAACAGGGATGGCTACACCTTC. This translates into CAISELNRDGYTF.

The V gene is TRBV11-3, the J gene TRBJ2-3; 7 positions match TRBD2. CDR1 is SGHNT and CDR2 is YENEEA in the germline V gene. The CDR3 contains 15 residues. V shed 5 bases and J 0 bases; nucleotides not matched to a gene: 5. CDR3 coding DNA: TGTGCCAGCAGCCAGCGGGGAACTAGCACAGATACGCAGTATTTT. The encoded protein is CASSQRGTSTDTQYF.

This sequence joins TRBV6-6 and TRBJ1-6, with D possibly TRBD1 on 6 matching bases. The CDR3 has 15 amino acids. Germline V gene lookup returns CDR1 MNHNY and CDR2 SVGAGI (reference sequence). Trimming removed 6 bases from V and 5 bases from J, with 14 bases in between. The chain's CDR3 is CASRHREIDNSPLHF. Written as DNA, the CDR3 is TGTGCCAGCAGACACAGGGAGATTGATAATTCACCCCTCCACTTT.